The rows below give T cell receptor beta chains drawn from one sample of a study of cytomegalovirus exposure and HLA in healthy donors. Data came from immunoSEQ multiplex PCR; TCRdb stores just in-frame clones and leaves some out. Its table records more than 70,000 clones. Material: PBMCs. The receptors come from a woman in her sixties or seventies in good health and CMV-seronegative. Both conserved end residues are part of each CDR3. Each record gives: CDR3 protein, V gene, CDR3 length.

CDR3aa: CASSHTSGTAEAFF; v_gene: TRBV14; len: 14
CDR3aa: CASSSGSGYTF; v_gene: TRBV14; len: 11
CDR3aa: CASSTSFSSGSYEQYF; v_gene: TRBV19; len: 16
CDR3aa: CASSLAGVRRLNTEAFF; v_gene: TRBV5-1; len: 17
CDR3aa: CASSPLRERRTEAFF; v_gene: TRBV18; len: 15
CDR3aa: CAWKYSANTGELFF; v_gene: TRBV30; len: 14
CDR3aa: CASAGANEQFF; v_gene: TRBV28; len: 11
CDR3aa: CATPSGSGTDTQYF; v_gene: TRBV28; len: 14
CDR3aa: CASRPGQGYEQYF; v_gene: TRBV5-1; len: 13
CDR3aa: CASSTRRLADSYEQYF; v_gene: TRBV19; len: 16
CDR3aa: CASSLPQVRQPQHF; v_gene: TRBV28; len: 14
CDR3aa: CASSETGSRWDQYF; v_gene: TRBV19; len: 14
CDR3aa: CASSRRGVTSGQETQYF; v_gene: TRBV27; len: 17
CDR3aa: CASSRRLSSYEQYF; v_gene: TRBV5-1; len: 14
CDR3aa: CASRWTASSYEQYF; v_gene: TRBV27; len: 14
CDR3aa: CAWSDGPGTGFSNQPQHF; v_gene: TRBV30; len: 18
CDR3aa: CASSSGLANTDTQYF; v_gene: TRBV7-9; len: 15
CDR3aa: CASSLYRGQNTEAFF; v_gene: TRBV7-9; len: 15
CDR3aa: CASSPSSRNTEAFF; v_gene: TRBV7-9; len: 14
CDR3aa: CATGGGSYEQYF; v_gene: TRBV10-3; len: 12
CDR3aa: CASSWDKDYNEQFF; v_gene: TRBV27; len: 14
CDR3aa: CASSGPNYGYTF; v_gene: TRBV27; len: 12
CDR3aa: CASSPAASGGPDTQYF; v_gene: TRBV5-4; len: 16
CDR3aa: CASSLGAGGGGANVLTF; v_gene: TRBV5-4; len: 17
CDR3aa: CASSLWGRGNTEAFF; v_gene: TRBV11-2; len: 15
CDR3aa: CASSLGPSKGAGELFF; v_gene: TRBV5-1; len: 16
CDR3aa: CASSSGGPYGYTF; v_gene: TRBV9; len: 13
CDR3aa: CASSMTGGNEQFF; v_gene: TRBV27; len: 13
CDR3aa: CASSPGQGEFQPQHF; v_gene: TRBV5-1; len: 15
CDR3aa: CASSQETGNQPQHF; v_gene: TRBV4-1; len: 14
CDR3aa: CASSRQEGVAGELFF; v_gene: TRBV19; len: 15
CDR3aa: CASSYLTGSYEQYF; v_gene: TRBV7-2; len: 14
CDR3aa: CAWSRGDSSSGANVLTF; v_gene: TRBV30; len: 17
CDR3aa: CASSAGGDTQYF; v_gene: TRBV7-2; len: 12
CDR3aa: CASSPLDTSGNTVYF; v_gene: TRBV13; len: 15
CDR3aa: CASSWPTGTSDYEQYF; v_gene: TRBV7-8; len: 16
CDR3aa: CASSYSDRGFEQYF; v_gene: TRBV6-5; len: 14
CDR3aa: CASSYASDPYNEQFF; v_gene: TRBV5-1; len: 15
CDR3aa: CASSEAGGLGLDEQYF; v_gene: TRBV6-1; len: 16
CDR3aa: CASSSNPTGANYGYTF; v_gene: TRBV13; len: 16
CDR3aa: CASSLTGWGNYGYTF; v_gene: TRBV7-2; len: 15
CDR3aa: CASSLDLRDRGDYEQYF; v_gene: TRBV11-2; len: 17
CDR3aa: CATSRDRPTYNSPLHF; v_gene: TRBV15; len: 16
CDR3aa: CASSQIGTSGPYEQYF; v_gene: TRBV4-1; len: 16
CDR3aa: CASSRTGSYQQYF; v_gene: TRBV28; len: 13
CDR3aa: CTSSPGQAYSGNTIYF; v_gene: TRBV18; len: 16
CDR3aa: CSAASDHTYEQYF; v_gene: TRBV29-1; len: 13
CDR3aa: CASPHSGDPGYTF; v_gene: TRBV25-1; len: 13
CDR3aa: CASSFLSGQSSGANVLTF; v_gene: TRBV7-9; len: 18
CDR3aa: CASSPANTGELFF; v_gene: TRBV7-9; len: 13
CDR3aa: CASSSLQGAIAEAFF; v_gene: TRBV27; len: 15
CDR3aa: CASSPGLAGAYEQYF; v_gene: TRBV18; len: 15
CDR3aa: CAWSVFFLASTDTQYF; v_gene: TRBV30; len: 16
CDR3aa: CASSAGGNTIYF; v_gene: TRBV6-1; len: 12